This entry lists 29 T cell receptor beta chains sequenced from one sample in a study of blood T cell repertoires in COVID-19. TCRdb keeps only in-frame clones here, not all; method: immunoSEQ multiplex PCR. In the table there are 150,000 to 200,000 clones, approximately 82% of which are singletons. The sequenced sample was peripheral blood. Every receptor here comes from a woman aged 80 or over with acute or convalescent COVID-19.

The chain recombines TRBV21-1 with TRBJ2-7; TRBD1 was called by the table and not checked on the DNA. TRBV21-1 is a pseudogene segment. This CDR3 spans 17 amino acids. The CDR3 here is CASSFTGIAPCTYEQYF. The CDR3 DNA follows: TGTGCCAGCAGCTTTACAGGGATCGCCCCTTGTACCTACGAGCAGTACTTC.

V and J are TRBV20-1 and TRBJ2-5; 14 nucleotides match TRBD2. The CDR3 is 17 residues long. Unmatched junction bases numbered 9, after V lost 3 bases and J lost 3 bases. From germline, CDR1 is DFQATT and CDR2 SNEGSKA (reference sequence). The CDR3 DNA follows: TGCAGTGCTAGTCACCCCACGGGACTAGCGGGAGAAGAGACCCAGTACTTC. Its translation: CSASHPTGLAGEETQYF.

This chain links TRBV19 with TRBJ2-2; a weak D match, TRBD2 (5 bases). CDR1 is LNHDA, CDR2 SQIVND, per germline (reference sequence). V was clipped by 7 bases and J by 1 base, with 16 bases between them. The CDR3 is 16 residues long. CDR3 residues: CASTSIDRGNTGELFF. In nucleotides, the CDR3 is TGTGCCAGTACCTCAATCGACCGGGGGAACACCGGGGAGCTGTTTTTT.

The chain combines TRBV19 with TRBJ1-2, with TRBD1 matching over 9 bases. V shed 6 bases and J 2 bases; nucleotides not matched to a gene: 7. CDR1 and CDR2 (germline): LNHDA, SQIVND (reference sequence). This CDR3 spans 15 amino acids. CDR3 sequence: CASSQGQGKNYGYTF. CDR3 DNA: TGTGCCAGTAGCCAAGGACAGGGGAAGAACTATGGCTACACCTTC.

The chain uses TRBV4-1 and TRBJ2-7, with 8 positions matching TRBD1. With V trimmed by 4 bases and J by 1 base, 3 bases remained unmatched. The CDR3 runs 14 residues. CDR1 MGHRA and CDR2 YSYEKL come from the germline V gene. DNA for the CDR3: TGCGCCAGCAGCCCTCGGACAGGGTCCTACGAGCAGTACTTC. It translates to CASSPRTGSYEQYF.

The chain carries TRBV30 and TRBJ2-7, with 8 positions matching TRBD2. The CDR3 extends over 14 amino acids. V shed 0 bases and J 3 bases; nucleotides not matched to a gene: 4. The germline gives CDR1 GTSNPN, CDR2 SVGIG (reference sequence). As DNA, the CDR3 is TGTGCCTGGAGTGTACGTAGCGGGATCTACGAGCAGTACTTC. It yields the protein CAWSVRSGIYEQYF.

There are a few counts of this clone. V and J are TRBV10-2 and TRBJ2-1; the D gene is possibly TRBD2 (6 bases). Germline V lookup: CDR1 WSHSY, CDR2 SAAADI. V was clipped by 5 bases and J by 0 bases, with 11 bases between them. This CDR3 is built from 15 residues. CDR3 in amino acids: CASSLAWSSYNEQFF. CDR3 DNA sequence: TGCGCCAGCAGTCTAGCGTGGAGCTCCTACAATGAGCAGTTCTTC.

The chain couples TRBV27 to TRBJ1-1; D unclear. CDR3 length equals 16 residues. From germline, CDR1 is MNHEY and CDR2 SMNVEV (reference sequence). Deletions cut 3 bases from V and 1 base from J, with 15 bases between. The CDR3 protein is CASSFIVASKNTEAFF. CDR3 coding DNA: TGTGCCAGCAGTTTTATCGTTGCAAGCAAGAACACTGAAGCTTTCTTT.

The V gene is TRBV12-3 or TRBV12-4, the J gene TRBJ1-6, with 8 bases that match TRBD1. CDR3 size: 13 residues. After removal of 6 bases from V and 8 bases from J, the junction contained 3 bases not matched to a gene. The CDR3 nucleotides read TGTGCCAGCAGCGGGACAGGAGATTCACCCCTCCACTTT. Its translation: CASSGTGDSPLHF.

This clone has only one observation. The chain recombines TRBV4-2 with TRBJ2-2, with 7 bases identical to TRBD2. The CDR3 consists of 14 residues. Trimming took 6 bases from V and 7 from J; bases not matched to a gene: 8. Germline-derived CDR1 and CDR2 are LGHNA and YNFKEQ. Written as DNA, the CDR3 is TGTGCCAGCAGGCCAGCGGGAACGGACGGGGAGCTGTTTTTT. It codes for CASRPAGTDGELFF.

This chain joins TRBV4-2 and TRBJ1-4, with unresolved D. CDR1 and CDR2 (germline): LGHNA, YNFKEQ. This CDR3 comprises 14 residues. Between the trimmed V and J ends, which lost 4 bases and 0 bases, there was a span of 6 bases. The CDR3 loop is CASSRSATNEKLFF. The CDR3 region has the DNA TGTGCCAGCAGCCGCTCAGCAACTAATGAAAAACTGTTTTTT.

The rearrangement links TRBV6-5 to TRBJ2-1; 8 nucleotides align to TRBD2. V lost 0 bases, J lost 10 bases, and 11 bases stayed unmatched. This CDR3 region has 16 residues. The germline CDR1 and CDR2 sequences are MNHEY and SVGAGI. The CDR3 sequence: CASSYSTPGGPKEQFF. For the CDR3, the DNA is TGTGCCAGCAGTTACTCGACTCCGGGAGGGCCCAAAGAGCAGTTCTTC.

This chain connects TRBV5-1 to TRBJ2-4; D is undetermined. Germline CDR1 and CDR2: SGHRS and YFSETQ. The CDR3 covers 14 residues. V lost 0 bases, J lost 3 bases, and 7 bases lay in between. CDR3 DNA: TGCGCCAGCAGCTTGGCGCGTGGCAAAAACATTCAGTACTTC. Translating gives CASSLARGKNIQYF. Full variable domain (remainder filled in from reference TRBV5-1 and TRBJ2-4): KAGVTQTPRYLIKTRGQQVTLSCSPISGHRSVSWYQQTPGQGLQFLFEYFSETQRNKGNFPGRFSGRQFSNSRSEMNVSTLELGDSALYLCASSLARGKNIQYFGAGTRLSVL.

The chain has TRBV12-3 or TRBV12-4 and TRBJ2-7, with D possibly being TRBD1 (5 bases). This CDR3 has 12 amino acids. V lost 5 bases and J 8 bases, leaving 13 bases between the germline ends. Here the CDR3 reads CASSLGRGKQYF. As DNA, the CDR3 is TGTGCCAGCAGTCTCGGTAGGGGAAAGCAGTACTTC.

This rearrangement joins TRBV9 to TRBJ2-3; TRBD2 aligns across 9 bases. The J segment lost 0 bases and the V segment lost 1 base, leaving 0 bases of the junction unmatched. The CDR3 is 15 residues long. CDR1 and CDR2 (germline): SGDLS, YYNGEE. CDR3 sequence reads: CASSVSGGSTDTQYF. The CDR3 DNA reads TGTGCCAGCAGCGTAAGCGGGGGGAGCACAGATACGCAGTATTTT.

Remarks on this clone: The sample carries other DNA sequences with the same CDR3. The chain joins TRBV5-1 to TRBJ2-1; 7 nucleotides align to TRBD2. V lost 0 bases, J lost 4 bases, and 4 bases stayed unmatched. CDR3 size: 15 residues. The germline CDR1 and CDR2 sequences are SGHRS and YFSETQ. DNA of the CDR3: TGCGCCAGCAGCTTGGAGGCTAGCGGTTACAATGAGCAGTTCTTC. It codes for CASSLEASGYNEQFF.

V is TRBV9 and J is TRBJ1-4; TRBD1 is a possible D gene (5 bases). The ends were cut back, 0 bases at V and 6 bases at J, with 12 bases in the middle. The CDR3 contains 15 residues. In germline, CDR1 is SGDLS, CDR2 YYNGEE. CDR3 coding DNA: TGTGCCAGCAGCGTAGCTACCGGAGGGGATGAAAAACTGTTTTTT. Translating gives CASSVATGGDEKLFF.

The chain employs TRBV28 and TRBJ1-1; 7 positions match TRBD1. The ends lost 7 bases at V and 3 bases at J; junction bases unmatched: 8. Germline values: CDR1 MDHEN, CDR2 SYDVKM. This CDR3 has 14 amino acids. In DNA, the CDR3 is TGTGCCAGCACCGCGGCAGGGGGATACACTGAAGCTTTCTTT. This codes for CASTAAGGYTEAFF.

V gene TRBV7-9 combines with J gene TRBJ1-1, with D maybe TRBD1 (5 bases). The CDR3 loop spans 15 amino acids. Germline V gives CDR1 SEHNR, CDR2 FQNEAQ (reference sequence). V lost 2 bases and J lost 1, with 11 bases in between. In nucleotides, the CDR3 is TGTGCCAGCAGCTTACGGCAGGGCTCGAACACTGAAGCTTTCTTT. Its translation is CASSLRQGSNTEAFF.

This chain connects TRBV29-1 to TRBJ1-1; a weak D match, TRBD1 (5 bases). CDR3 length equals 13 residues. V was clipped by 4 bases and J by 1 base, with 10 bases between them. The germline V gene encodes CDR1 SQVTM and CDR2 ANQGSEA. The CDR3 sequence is CSVASQGNTEAFF. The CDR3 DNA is TGCAGCGTTGCATCGCAGGGGAACACTGAAGCTTTCTTT.

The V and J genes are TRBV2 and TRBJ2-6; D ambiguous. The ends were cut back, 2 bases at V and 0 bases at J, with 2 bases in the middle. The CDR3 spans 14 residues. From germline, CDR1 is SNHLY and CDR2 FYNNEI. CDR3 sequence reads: CASSELSGANVLTF. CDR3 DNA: TGTGCCAGCAGTGAACTCTCTGGGGCCAACGTCCTGACTTTC.

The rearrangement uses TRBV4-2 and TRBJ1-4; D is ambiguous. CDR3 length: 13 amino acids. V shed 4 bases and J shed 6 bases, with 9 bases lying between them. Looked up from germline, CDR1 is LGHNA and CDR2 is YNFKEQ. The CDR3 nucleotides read TGTGCCAGCAGCCCCGCCGAGGATGAAAAACTGTTTTTT. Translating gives CASSPAEDEKLFF.

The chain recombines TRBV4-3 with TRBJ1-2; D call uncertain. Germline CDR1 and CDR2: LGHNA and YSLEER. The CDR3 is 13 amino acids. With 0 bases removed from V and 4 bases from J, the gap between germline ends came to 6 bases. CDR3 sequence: CASSQDPSYGYTF. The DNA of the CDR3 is TGCGCCAGCAGCCAAGATCCCTCCTATGGCTACACCTTC.

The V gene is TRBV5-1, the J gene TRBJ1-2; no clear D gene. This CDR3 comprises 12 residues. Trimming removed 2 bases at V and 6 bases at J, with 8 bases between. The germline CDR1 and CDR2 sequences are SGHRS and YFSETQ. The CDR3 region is CASSFSQNGYTF. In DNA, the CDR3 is TGCGCCAGCAGCTTTTCCCAGAATGGCTACACCTTC.

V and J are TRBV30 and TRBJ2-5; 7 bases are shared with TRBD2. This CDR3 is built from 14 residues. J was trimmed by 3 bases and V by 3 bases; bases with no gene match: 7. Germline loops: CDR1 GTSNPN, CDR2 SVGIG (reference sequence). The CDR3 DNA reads TGTGCCTGGAGCCCTGGACTAGGGGAAGAGACCCAGTACTTC. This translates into CAWSPGLGEETQYF.

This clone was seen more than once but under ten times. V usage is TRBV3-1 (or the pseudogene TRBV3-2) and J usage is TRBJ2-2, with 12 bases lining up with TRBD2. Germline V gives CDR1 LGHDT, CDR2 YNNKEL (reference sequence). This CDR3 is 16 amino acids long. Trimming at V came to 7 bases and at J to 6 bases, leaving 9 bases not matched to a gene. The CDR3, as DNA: TGTGCCAGCACAAGACTAGCGGGAGCGTCTTCCGGGGAGCTGTTTTTT. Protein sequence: CASTRLAGASSGELFF.

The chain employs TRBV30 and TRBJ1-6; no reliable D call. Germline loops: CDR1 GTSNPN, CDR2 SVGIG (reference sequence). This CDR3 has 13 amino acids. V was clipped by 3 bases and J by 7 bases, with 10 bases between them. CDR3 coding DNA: TGTGCCTGGAGGCTAAGCCTCAATTCACCCCTCCACTTT. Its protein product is CAWRLSLNSPLHF. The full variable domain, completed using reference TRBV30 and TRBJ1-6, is SQTIHQWPATLVQPVGSPLSLECTVEGTSNPNLYWYRQAAGRGLQLLFYSVGIGQISSEVPQNLSASRPQDRQFILSSKKLLLSDSGFYLCAWRLSLNSPLHFGNGTRLTVT.

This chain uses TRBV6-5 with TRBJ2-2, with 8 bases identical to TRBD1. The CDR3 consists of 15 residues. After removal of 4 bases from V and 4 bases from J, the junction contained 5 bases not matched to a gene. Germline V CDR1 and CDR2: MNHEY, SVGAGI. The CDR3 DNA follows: TGTGCCAGCAGTTTAGGGACAGGATTCACCGGGGAGCTGTTTTTT. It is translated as CASSLGTGFTGELFF.

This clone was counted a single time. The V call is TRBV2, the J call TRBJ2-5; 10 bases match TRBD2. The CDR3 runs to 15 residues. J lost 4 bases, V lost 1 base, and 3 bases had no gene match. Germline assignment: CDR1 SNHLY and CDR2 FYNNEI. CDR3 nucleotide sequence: TGTGCCAGCAGTGAAGGGGGACTAGCGAGAGAGACCCAGTACTTC. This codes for CASSEGGLARETQYF.